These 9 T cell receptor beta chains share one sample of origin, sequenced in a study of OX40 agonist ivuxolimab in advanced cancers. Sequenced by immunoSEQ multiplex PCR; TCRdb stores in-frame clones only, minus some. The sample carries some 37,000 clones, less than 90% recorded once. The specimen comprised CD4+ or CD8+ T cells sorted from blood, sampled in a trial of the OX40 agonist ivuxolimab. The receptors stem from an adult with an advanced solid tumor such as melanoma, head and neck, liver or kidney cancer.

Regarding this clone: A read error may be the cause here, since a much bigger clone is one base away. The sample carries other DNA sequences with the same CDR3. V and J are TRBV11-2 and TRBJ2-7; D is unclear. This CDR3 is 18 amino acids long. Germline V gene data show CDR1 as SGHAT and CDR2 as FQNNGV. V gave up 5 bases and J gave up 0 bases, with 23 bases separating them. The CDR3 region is CASSPLSNWREASYEQYF. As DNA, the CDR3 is TGTGCCAGCAGCCCCCTGAGTAACTGGCGAGAGGCCTCCTACGAGCAGTACTTC.

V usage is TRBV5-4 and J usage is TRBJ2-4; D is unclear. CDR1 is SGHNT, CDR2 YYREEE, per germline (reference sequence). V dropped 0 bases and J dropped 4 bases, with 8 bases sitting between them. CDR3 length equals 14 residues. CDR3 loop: CASSLVGNKNIQYF. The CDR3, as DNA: TGTGCCAGCAGCTTGGTAGGGAATAAAAACATTCAGTACTTC.

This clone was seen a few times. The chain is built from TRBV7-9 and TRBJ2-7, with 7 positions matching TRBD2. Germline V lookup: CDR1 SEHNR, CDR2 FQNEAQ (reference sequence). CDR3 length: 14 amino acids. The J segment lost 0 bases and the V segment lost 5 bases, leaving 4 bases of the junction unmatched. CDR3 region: CASSPRLASYEQYF. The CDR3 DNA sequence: TGTGCCAGCAGCCCCCGACTAGCCTCCTACGAGCAGTACTTC.

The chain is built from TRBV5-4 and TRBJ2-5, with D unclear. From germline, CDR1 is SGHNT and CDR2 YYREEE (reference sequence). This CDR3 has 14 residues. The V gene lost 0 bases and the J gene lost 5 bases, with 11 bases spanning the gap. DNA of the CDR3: TGTGCCAGCAGCTTGGCGGCGGTGGGGGAGACCCAGTACTTC. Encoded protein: CASSLAAVGETQYF. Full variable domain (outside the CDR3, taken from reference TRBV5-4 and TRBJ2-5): ETGVTQSPTHLIKTRGQQVTLRCSSQSGHNTVSWYQQALGQGPQFIFQYYREEENGRGNFPPRFSGLQFPNYSSELNVNALELDDSALYLCASSLAAVGETQYFGPGTRLLVL.

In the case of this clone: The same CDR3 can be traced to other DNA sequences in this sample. This CDR3 is CASRPTANTEAFF. As DNA, the CDR3 is TGCGCCAGCAGGCCCACAGCGAATACTGAAGCTTTCTTT. The chain employs TRBV5-1 and TRBJ1-1, with D uncertain. V gave up 5 bases and J gave up 5 bases, with 13 bases separating them. CDR3 size: 13 residues. The germline gives CDR1 SGHRS, CDR2 YFSETQ.

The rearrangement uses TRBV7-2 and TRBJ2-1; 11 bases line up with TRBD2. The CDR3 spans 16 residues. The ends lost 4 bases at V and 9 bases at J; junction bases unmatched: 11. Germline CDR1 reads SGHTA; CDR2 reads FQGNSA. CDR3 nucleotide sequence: TGTGCCAGCAGCTCTTCCCTAGCGGGGGGCCGGGGTGAGCAGTTCTTC. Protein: CASSSSLAGGRGEQFF.

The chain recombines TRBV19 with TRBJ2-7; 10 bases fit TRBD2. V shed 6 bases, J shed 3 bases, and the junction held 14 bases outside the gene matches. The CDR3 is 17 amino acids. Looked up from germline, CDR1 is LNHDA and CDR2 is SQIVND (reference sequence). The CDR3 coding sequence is TGTGCCAGTAGCCAGGACAGGATAGCGGGAGGATACTACGAGCAGTACTTC. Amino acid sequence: CASSQDRIAGGYYEQYF. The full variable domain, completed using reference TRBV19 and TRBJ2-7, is DGGITQSPKYLFRKEGQNVTLSCEQNLNHDAMYWYRQDPGQGLRLIYYSQIVNDFQKGDIAEGYSVSREKKESFPLTVTSAQKNPTAFYLCASSQDRIAGGYYEQYFGPGTRLTVT.

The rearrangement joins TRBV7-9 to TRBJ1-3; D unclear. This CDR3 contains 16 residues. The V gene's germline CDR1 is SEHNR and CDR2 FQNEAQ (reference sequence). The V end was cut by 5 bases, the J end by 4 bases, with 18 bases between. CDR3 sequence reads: CASSPSGRAAGNTIYF. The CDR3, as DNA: TGTGCCAGCAGCCCCTCCGGACGGGCTGCCGGAAACACCATATATTTT. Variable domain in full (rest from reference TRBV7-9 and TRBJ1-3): DTGVSQNPRHKITKRGQNVTFRCDPISEHNRLYWYRQTLGQGPEFLTYFQNEAQLEKSRLLSDRFSAERPKGSFSTLEIQRTEQGDSAMYLCASSPSGRAAGNTIYFGEGSWLTVV.

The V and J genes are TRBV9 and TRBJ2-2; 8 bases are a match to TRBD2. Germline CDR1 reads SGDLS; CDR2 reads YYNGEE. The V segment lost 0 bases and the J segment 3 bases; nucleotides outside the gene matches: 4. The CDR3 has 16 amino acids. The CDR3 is CASSVDGGAYTGELFF. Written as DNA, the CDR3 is TGTGCCAGCAGCGTAGACGGGGGGGCCTACACCGGGGAGCTGTTTTTT.